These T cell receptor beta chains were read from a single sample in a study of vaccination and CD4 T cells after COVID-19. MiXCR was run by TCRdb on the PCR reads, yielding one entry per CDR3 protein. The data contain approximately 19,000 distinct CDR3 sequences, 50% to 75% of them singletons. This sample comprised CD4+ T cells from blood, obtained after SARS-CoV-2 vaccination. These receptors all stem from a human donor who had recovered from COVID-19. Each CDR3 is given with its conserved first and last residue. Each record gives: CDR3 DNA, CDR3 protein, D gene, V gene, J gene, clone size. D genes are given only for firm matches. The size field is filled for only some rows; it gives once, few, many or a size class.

DNA: TGCAGTGCTAGGGCTCACACAGGGGGCACTGAAGCTTTCTTT; CDR3: CSARAHTGGTEAFF; D: TRBD1; V: TRBV20-1; J: TRBJ1-1; size: once
DNA: TGCGCCAGCAGCCCCCCGAAAGGATCCTCTGGAAACACCATATATTTT; CDR3: CASSPPKGSSGNTIYF; D: .; V: TRBV4-3; J: TRBJ1-3; size: .
DNA: TGTGCCAGCAGTTCCGTAGGCCCCAACTATGGCTACACCTTC; CDR3: CASSSVGPNYGYTF; D: .; V: TRBV6-5; J: TRBJ1-2; size: .
DNA: TGTGCCAGCTCACCAAGACAGGGGGATAATTCACCCCTCCACTTT; CDR3: CASSPRQGDNSPLHF; D: TRBD1; V: TRBV18; J: TRBJ1-6; size: .
DNA: TGTGCCAGCAGCCCAGAACAGGGGATCGGGGAGCTGTTTTTT; CDR3: CASSPEQGIGELFF; D: TRBD1; V: TRBV7-9; J: TRBJ2-2; size: .
DNA: TGTGCCAGCAGCTTAAATAGGACAGGGAGGGAGAATGGTCGCAATCAGCCCCAGCATTTT; CDR3: CASSLNRTGRENGRNQPQHF; D: TRBD1; V: TRBV11-3; J: TRBJ1-5; size: .
DNA: TGTGCCAGTCTAGCGGGAGCATACACCGGGGAGCTGCTTTTT; CDR3: CASLAGAYTGELLF; D: TRBD2; V: TRBV19; J: TRBJ2-2; size: .
DNA: TGTGCCAGCAGCTTAGAGGGGACTCAACGGAGGCGATATCGAAACACCATATATTTT; CDR3: CASSLEGTQRRRYRNTIYF; D: .; V: TRBV7-8; J: TRBJ1-3; size: .
DNA: TGTGCCAGCAGCGCTAGTAGGGAAGTGGAGGGCTACACCTTC; CDR3: CASSASREVEGYTF; D: .; V: TRBV9; J: TRBJ1-2; size: .
DNA: TGTGCCAGCAGTGAGGGTGATTACGAGCAGTACTTC; CDR3: CASSEGDYEQYF; D: .; V: TRBV2; J: TRBJ2-7; size: .
DNA: TGTGCCAGCAGTTTGCCCAGGGGGCCATTCCTTTCCTACGAGCAGTACTTC; CDR3: CASSLPRGPFLSYEQYF; D: TRBD1; V: TRBV27; J: TRBJ2-7; size: .
DNA: TGCAGTGCCAAACCTAGGGACAGACCCTCCTACGAGCAGTACTTC; CDR3: CSAKPRDRPSYEQYF; D: TRBD1; V: TRBV20-1; J: TRBJ2-7; size: few
DNA: TGTGCCAGCTCTCTGCGGGAGTCAACCTACGAGCAGTACTTC; CDR3: CASSLRESTYEQYF; D: .; V: TRBV21-1; J: TRBJ2-7; size: .
DNA: TGTGCCATCAGTGGGCACGGCCAAGAGACCCAGTACTTC; CDR3: CAISGHGQETQYF; D: .; V: TRBV10-3; J: TRBJ2-5; size: .
DNA: TGCAGTGCTGGGACAGGGGTTGGGGAAAAACTGTTTTTT; CDR3: CSAGTGVGEKLFF; D: TRBD1; V: TRBV20-1; J: TRBJ1-4; size: .
DNA: TGTGCCACCATGCGATTTCAGGGGGATTCACAAATCCAAGAGACCCAGTACTTC; CDR3: CATMRFQGDSQIQETQYF; D: TRBD1; V: TRBV6-4; J: TRBJ2-5; size: .
DNA: TGTGCCACCAGACCCCAGCAGGCCGGTGAGCAGTTCTTC; CDR3: CATRPQQAGEQFF; D: .; V: TRBV10-3; J: TRBJ2-1; size: once
DNA: TGTGCCAGCAACCACGGGACAGGGGGAGCATATCAGCCCCAGCATTTT; CDR3: CASNHGTGGAYQPQHF; D: TRBD1; V: TRBV6-1; J: TRBJ1-5; size: .
DNA: TGTGCCATCAGTGAGACAGGAAGCCCCGGCAATCAGCCCCAGCATTTT; CDR3: CAISETGSPGNQPQHF; D: .; V: TRBV10-3; J: TRBJ1-5; size: .
DNA: TGCAGTACCGCGAAGTCGGGACAGGGGACCTCCTACGAGCAGTACTTC; CDR3: CSTAKSGQGTSYEQYF; D: TRBD1; V: TRBV20-1; J: TRBJ2-7; size: .
DNA: TGCGCCAGCAGCTTGGCGGAAAGCTCCTACAATGAGCAGTTCTTC; CDR3: CASSLAESSYNEQFF; D: .; V: TRBV5-1; J: TRBJ2-1; size: .
DNA: TGTGCCAGCAGTCCTACAGGGGTTCGTCGCGAGCAGTTCTTC; CDR3: CASSPTGVRREQFF; D: TRBD1; V: TRBV12-3/TRBV12-4; J: TRBJ2-1; size: few
DNA: TGCAGTGCAAAGTCAGGGGGAGCAGGATACAATGAGCAGTTCTTC; CDR3: CSAKSGGAGYNEQFF; D: TRBD1; V: TRBV20-1; J: TRBJ2-1; size: .
DNA: TGTGCCAGCAGTGTTCGGGGCTCTGGAAACACCATATATTTT; CDR3: CASSVRGSGNTIYF; D: .; V: TRBV2; J: TRBJ1-3; size: few
DNA: TGTGCCAGCAGTTACTCCTTGGGCCGTTACAATGAGCAGTTCTTC; CDR3: CASSYSLGRYNEQFF; D: .; V: TRBV6-5; J: TRBJ2-1; size: once
DNA: TGTGCCAGCAGGCGACAGGGGGCGGGTGGCTACACCTTC; CDR3: CASRRQGAGGYTF; D: TRBD1; V: TRBV2; J: TRBJ1-2; size: .
DNA: TGTGCCAGCAGTTTAGGGACAAACTATGGCTACACCTTC; CDR3: CASSLGTNYGYTF; D: .; V: TRBV27; J: TRBJ1-2; size: few
DNA: TGTGCCAGCAGTTTAAACAGGGGAGTCAATGAGCAGTTCTTC; CDR3: CASSLNRGVNEQFF; D: TRBD1; V: TRBV6-4; J: TRBJ2-1; size: .
DNA: TGTGCCAGCAGTGATCCAGTTGCAGGCTACACCTTC; CDR3: CASSDPVAGYTF; D: .; V: TRBV25-1; J: TRBJ1-2; size: .
DNA: TGTGCCAGCAGGGGCGGCACAGATACGCAGTATTTT; CDR3: CASRGGTDTQYF; D: .; V: TRBV12-3/TRBV12-4; J: TRBJ2-3; size: .
DNA: TGTGCCATCAGACCCGACTTTGCGGGAGGTTTAGATACGCAGTATTTT; CDR3: CAIRPDFAGGLDTQYF; D: TRBD2; V: TRBV10-3; J: TRBJ2-3; size: .
DNA: TGTGCCAGCAGTTCCTACGAGCAAGAGACCCAGTACTTC; CDR3: CASSSYEQETQYF; D: .; V: TRBV2; J: TRBJ2-5; size: .
DNA: TGTGCCAGCAGTGAAGCGAGGGGGCGCGACACTGAAGCTTTCTTT; CDR3: CASSEARGRDTEAFF; D: TRBD1; V: TRBV2; J: TRBJ1-1; size: .
DNA: TGTGCCAGCAGTTGGGGGAGGGGAACAGATACGCAGTATTTT; CDR3: CASSWGRGTDTQYF; D: TRBD2; V: TRBV28; J: TRBJ2-3; size: few
DNA: TGTGCCAGCAGTACCGGGGGCTCTGGAAACACCATATATTTT; CDR3: CASSTGGSGNTIYF; D: .; V: TRBV28; J: TRBJ1-3; size: .